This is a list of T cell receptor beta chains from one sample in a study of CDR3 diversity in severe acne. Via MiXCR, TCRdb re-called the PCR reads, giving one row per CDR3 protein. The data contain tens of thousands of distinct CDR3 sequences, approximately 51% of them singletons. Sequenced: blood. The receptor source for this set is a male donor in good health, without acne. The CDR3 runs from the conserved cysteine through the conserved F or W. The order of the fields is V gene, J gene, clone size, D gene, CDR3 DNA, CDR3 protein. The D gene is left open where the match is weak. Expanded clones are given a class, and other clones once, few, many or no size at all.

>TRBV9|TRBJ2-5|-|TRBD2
TGTGCCAGCAGCGTAGCGCTAGCGGGGACGGGGACCCAGTACTTC
CASSVALAGTGTQYF
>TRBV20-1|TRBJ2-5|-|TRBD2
TGCAGTGCAATCCTGGGGACACCGGGGGGGGCCCAGTACTTC
CSAILGTPGGAQYF
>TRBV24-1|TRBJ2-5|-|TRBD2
TGTACCACCCAGGGCTGGGGGGGGACCCAGTACTTC
CTTQGWGGTQYF
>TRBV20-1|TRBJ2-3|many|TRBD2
TGCAGTGCTGGCGCTAGCGGGAGCACAGATACGCAGTATTTT
CSAGASGSTDTQYF
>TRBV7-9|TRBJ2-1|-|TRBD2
TGTGCCAGCAGCCTAGCGGGGGGGCGGGATGAGCAGTTCTTC
CASSLAGGRDEQFF
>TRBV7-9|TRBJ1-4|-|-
TGTGCCAGCAGCTCGGGTAGAGCCGCAACTAATGAAAAACTGTTTTTT
CASSSGRAATNEKLFF
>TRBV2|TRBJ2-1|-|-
TGTGCCAGCAGTGAAGTGGCTAGCGCCTACAATGAGCAGTTCTTC
CASSEVASAYNEQFF
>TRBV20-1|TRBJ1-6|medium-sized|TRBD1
TGCAGTGCTCTCCAGGGGGTGGGCTATAATTCACCCCTCCACTTT
CSALQGVGYNSPLHF
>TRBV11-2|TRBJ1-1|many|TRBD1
TGTGCCAGCAGCCAACCTACGGGACAGGCCAGGAACACTGAAGCTTTCTTT
CASSQPTGQARNTEAFF
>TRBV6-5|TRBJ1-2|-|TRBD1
TGTGCCAGCAGTTACCCGGGACAGGGAGAGGGCTACACCTTC
CASSYPGQGEGYTF
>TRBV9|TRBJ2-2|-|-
TGTGCCAGCAGCGGAACAGGGGAGGCGAACACCGGGGAGCTGTTTTTT
CASSGTGEANTGELFF
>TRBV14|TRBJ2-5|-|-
TGTGCCTGCAGCCAAGTCGGACCGGCCACTTCGTCAGAGACCCAGTACTTC
CACSQVGPATSSETQYF
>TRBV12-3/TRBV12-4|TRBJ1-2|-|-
TGTGCCAGCAGTTTAAGGGCCGCCTATGGCTACACCTTC
CASSLRAAYGYTF
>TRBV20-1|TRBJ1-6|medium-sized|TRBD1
TGCAGTGCTAGAGATGCAGGGGGACCCAATTCACCCCTCCACTTT
CSARDAGGPNSPLHF
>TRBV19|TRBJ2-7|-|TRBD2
TGTGCCAGTAGTATTGCAGCGGGAGACTACGAGCAGTACTTC
CASSIAAGDYEQYF
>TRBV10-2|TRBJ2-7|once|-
TGCGCCAGCAGCCTGGGGGGGGCCGGCTCCTACGAGCAGTACTTC
CASSLGGAGSYEQYF
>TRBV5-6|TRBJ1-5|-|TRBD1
TGTGCCAGCAGCTTTGGGGACAGGGGGCAGATCAGTAATCAGCCCCAGCACTTT
CASSFGDRGQISNQPQHF
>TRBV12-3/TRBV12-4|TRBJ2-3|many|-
TGTGCCAGCAGCCTTAGAGGGTCAGATACGCAGTATTTT
CASSLRGSDTQYF
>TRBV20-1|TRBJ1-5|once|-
TGCAGCACCAGGGATTGGGACGGTCAGCCCCAGCATTTT
CSTRDWDGQPQHF
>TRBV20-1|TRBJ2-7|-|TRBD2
TGCAGTGCTAGTATCGGCGGGAGGCTCTCCTACGAGCAGTACTTC
CSASIGGRLSYEQYF
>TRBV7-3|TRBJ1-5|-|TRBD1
TGTGCCAGCAGCTCCCCCGGGACAGGGGTAAATCAGCCCCAGCATTTT
CASSSPGTGVNQPQHF
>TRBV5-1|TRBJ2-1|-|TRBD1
TGCGCCAGCAGCCCCCGGGACAGGGCCTACAATGAGCAGTTCTTC
CASSPRDRAYNEQFF
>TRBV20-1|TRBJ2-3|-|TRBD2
TGCAGTGCTAGAATTACTAGCGGGGTGCAGGGAGATACGCAGTATTTT
CSARITSGVQGDTQYF
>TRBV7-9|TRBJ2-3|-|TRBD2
TGTGCCAGCAGCCCTAGCGGGCAGAGCGCGGTAGATACGCAGTATTTT
CASSPSGQSAVDTQYF
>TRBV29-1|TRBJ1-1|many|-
TGCAGCGTTGGACACAACACTGAAGCTTTCTTT
CSVGHNTEAFF
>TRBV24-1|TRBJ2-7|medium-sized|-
TGTGCCACCAGCGGGAGCTCCTACGAGCAGTACTTC
CATSGSSYEQYF
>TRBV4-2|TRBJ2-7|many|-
TGTGCCAGCAGCCGACGTAGCGAGGAGATCTACGAGCAGTACTTC
CASSRRSEEIYEQYF
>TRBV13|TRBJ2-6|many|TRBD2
TGTGCCAGCAGCTTAGAAGCGGGAGGGCCGCCTGGGGCCAACGTCCTGACTTTC
CASSLEAGGPPGANVLTF
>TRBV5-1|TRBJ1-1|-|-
TGCGCCAGCAGAGAGTCTTTTAGCACTGAAGCTTTCTTT
CASRESFSTEAFF
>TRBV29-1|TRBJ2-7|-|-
TGCAGCTCCTACGAGCAGTACTTC
CSSYEQYF
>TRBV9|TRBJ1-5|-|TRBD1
TGTGCCAGCAGCGCTAGGACAGGGGGAGGGCAGCCCCAGCATTTT
CASSARTGGGQPQHF
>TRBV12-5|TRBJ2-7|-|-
TGTGCTAGTGGTTTGGTTAAGGGGTACGAGCAGTACTTC
CASGLVKGYEQYF
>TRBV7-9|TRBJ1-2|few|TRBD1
TGTGCCAGCAGCCCGCAGACAGGGTACCGCGCGCATGGCTACACCTTC
CASSPQTGYRAHGYTF
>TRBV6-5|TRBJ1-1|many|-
TGTGCCAGCACCAGCATGAACACTGAAGCTTTCTTT
CASTSMNTEAFF
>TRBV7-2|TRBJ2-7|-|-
TGTGCCAGCAGCTCTTGGGGAGGGGGGGGGAGGCAGTACTTC
CASSSWGGGGRQYF
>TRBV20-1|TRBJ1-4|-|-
TGCAGTGCGCCATCGGGGGGACTTAATGAAAAACTGTTTTTT
CSAPSGGLNEKLFF
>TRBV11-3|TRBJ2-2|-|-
TGTGTCAGCAGCTTAGGCGGATACACCGGGGAGCTGTTTTTT
CVSSLGGYTGELFF
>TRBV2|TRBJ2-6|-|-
TGTGCCAGCAGTGAGGGGAGGGGGCCTGGGGCCAACGTCCTGACTTTC
CASSEGRGPGANVLTF
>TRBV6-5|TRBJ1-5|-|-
TGTGCCAGCAGTCCTCGACAGGATAGCAATCAGCCCCAGCATTTT
CASSPRQDSNQPQHF
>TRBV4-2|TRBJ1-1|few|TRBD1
TGTGCCAGCAGCTTGGCTAGCAGGGGGCAAACTGAAGCTTTCTTT
CASSLASRGQTEAFF
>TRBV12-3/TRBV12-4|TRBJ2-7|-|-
TGTGCCAGCAGTCTTAACACGTCCCCCTACGAGCAGTACTTC
CASSLNTSPYEQYF
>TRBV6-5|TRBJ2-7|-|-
TGTGCCAGCAGTTATCAGGACAGCTCCTACGAGCAGTACTTC
CASSYQDSSYEQYF
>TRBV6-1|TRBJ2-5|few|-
TGTGCCAGCAAGGGGACACCGGGGGTGGAGACCCAGTACTTC
CASKGTPGVETQYF
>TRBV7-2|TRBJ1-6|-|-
TGTGCCAGCAGGGGGGGGAATTCACCCCTCCACTTT
CASRGGNSPLHF
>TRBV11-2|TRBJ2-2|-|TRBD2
TGTGCCAGCCGATCCGGGACTAGGGAGGGCGGGGAGCTGTTTTTT
CASRSGTREGGELFF
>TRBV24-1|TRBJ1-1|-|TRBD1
TGTGCCACCAGTGAAAGGACAGGGAATTTCTTT
CATSERTGNFF
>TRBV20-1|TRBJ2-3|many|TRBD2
TGCAGTGCCACCCTGAGACTAGCGCGCACAGATACGCAGTATTTT
CSATLRLARTDTQYF
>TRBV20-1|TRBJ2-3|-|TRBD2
TGCAGTGCTGCCCCCGGGACTAGCGGGAGAGGTCTCGAGGATACGCAGTATTTT
CSAAPGTSGRGLEDTQYF
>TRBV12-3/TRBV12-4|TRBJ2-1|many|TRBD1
TGTGCCAGCCAACAGGGGGTCAATGAGCAGTTCTTC
CASQQGVNEQFF
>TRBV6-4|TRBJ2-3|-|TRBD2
TGTGCCAGCAGCCGGAATAGCGGGAGGACAGATACGCAGTATTTT
CASSRNSGRTDTQYF
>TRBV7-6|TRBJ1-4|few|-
TGTGCCAGCAGCTCAGCGACACGTGCAACTAATGAAAAACTGTTTTTT
CASSSATRATNEKLFF
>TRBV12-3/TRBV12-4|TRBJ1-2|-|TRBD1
TGTGCCAGCAGTGGGGGACAGGGGGCGCGAGGCTACACCTTC
CASSGGQGARGYTF
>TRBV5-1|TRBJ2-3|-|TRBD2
TGTGCCAGCAGCGGGACCGAGAGGCCAGATACGCAGTATTTT
CASSGTERPDTQYF